The next 31 T cell receptor beta chains were all read from a single sample in a study of blood T cell repertoires in COVID-19. This table comes from immunoSEQ multiplex PCR, and its TCRdb copy is limited to in-frame clones, with some not included. The data show 120,000 or so clones, approximately 68% seen once. Sequencing used peripheral blood. All receptors derive from a woman between 70 and 85 years old with acute or convalescent COVID-19.

The V gene is TRBV11-2, the J gene TRBJ1-5, with a weak D call TRBD1 (6 bases). Germline assignment: CDR1 SGHAT and CDR2 FQNNGV. The CDR3 consists of 13 residues. Trimming pared 4 bases from V and 7 bases from J, leaving 11 bases between. The CDR3 DNA reads as TGTGCCAGCAGCTCCCAGGGGCCACAGCCCCAGCATTTT. Residues: CASSSQGPQPQHF.

The V call is TRBV18, the J call TRBJ2-2; D ambiguous. V was cut by 5 bases and J by 6 bases, with 13 bases left in between. Germline CDR1 KGHSH, CDR2 LQKENI. CDR3 length: 14 amino acids. The CDR3 region is CASSASTRAGELFF. In DNA form, the CDR3 reads TGTGCCAGCTCAGCCTCAACGAGAGCCGGGGAGCTGTTTTTT.

The chain combines TRBV5-6 with TRBJ2-5, with a possible D match to TRBD2 (6 bases). Germline CDR1 reads SGHDT; CDR2 reads YYEEEE. This CDR3 contains 15 residues. Trimming removed 2 bases from V and 0 bases from J, with 11 bases in between. The CDR3 DNA reads as TGTGCCAGCAGCTTCGGCGCGGGGAACCAAGAGACCCAGTACTTC. Its protein is CASSFGAGNQETQYF.

The chain combines TRBV2 with TRBJ2-1, with D possibly matching TRBD1 (6 bases). CDR1 is SNHLY, CDR2 FYNNEI, per germline. V was pared by 6 bases and J by 6 bases, with 12 bases between. CDR3 size: 13 residues. The DNA for the CDR3 is TGTGCCAGCAGGCGGACAGTTGGCAATGAGCAGTTCTTC. Amino acids: CASRRTVGNEQFF.

The chain recombines TRBV12-5 with TRBJ1-1; 7 nucleotides line up with TRBD1. Per germline, CDR1 LGHNT and CDR2 FRNRAP. The CDR3 sequence is 17 residues long. The junction had 16 bases not matched to a gene; V was cut back by 1 base and J by 8 bases. CDR3 sequence (DNA): TGTGCTAGTGGTTTGGCCGGGACAGCGAACGACTTAAGGGAAGCTTTCTTT. As protein: CASGLAGTANDLREAFF.

The gene calls are TRBV27 and TRBJ2-2; 13 nucleotides match TRBD2. The CDR3 consists of 16 residues. In germline, CDR1 is MNHEY, CDR2 SMNVEV (reference sequence). Trimming removed 2 bases from V and 6 bases from J; junction bases left unmatched: 3. CDR3 in amino acids: CASSLKLAGGPGELFF. The DNA of the CDR3 is TGTGCCAGCAGTTTAAAACTAGCGGGGGGGCCCGGGGAGCTGTTTTTT.

V usage is TRBV28 and J usage is TRBJ2-3; the match to TRBD2 covers 12 bases. The CDR3 contains 15 residues. J lost 5 bases, V lost 5 bases, and 5 bases had no gene match. From germline, CDR1 is MDHEN and CDR2 SYDVKM. The CDR3 is CASSLRTSGKDTQYF. CDR3 DNA: TGTGCCAGCAGTCTTCGGACTAGCGGGAAAGATACGCAGTATTTT.

This chain connects TRBV6-2 or TRBV6-3 to TRBJ1-2, with a tentative D call TRBD1 (5 bases). Trimming cost V 2 bases and J 7 bases, with 11 bases left between them. This CDR3 region has 13 residues. Per the germline V gene, CDR1 is MNHEY and CDR2 is SVGEGT. Written as DNA, the CDR3 is TGTGCCAGCAGTTACCCAGGGCGGCGTGGCTACACCTTC. It encodes CASSYPGRRGYTF.

This clone was observed once. The chain has TRBV4-1 and TRBJ2-5; TRBD2 agrees at 10 bases. The J segment lost 3 bases and the V segment lost 1 base, leaving 11 bases of the junction unmatched. Germline assignment: CDR1 MGHRA and CDR2 YSYEKL. This CDR3 contains 18 residues. CDR3 residues: CASSQGLAGRKEKETQYF. In DNA form, the CDR3 reads TGCGCCAGCAGCCAAGGACTAGCGGGTCGGAAAGAAAAAGAGACCCAGTACTTC.

The rearrangement joins TRBV11-2 to TRBJ2-3, with 10 bases lining up with TRBD1. This CDR3 has 13 amino acids. Trimming cost V 11 bases and J 0 bases; bases outside gene matches: 2. Looked up from germline, CDR1 is SGHAT and CDR2 is FQNNGV. Written as DNA, the CDR3 is TGTGCCGACAGGGGGCAGAGCACAGATACGCAGTATTTT. Translating it yields CADRGQSTDTQYF. The entire variable domain, with the rest obtained from reference TRBV11-2 and TRBJ2-3, is as follows: EAGVAQSPRYKIIEKRQSVAFWCNPISGHATLYWYQQILGQGPKLLIQFQNNGVVDDSQLPKDRFSAERLKGVDSTLKIQPAKLEDSAVYLCADRGQSTDTQYFGPGTRLTVL.

The V and J genes are TRBV6-6 and TRBJ1-5; D may be TRBD1 (6 bases). V lost 6 bases to trimming and J lost 3 bases, with 9 bases between them. The CDR3 length is 13 residues. In germline, CDR1 is MNHNY, CDR2 SVGAGI (reference sequence). CDR3 coding DNA: TGTGCCAGCAGACGGACAGTCAATCAGCCCCAGCATTTT. Encoded protein: CASRRTVNQPQHF.

The J gene is TRBJ2-4, the V gene TRBV5-6; D is possibly TRBD2 (6 bases). The CDR3 has 15 amino acids. The V end lost 4 bases, the J end lost 0 bases, and 11 bases lay between the germline ends. Germline assignment: CDR1 SGHDT and CDR2 YYEEEE. DNA of the CDR3: TGTGCCAGCAGCATCCTGGGGGGAGCCAAAAACATTCAGTACTTC. Translated, it gives CASSILGGAKNIQYF.

J is TRBJ2-1 and V is TRBV20-1, with D possibly TRBD1 on 5 matching bases. Germline values: CDR1 DFQATT, CDR2 SNEGSKA (reference sequence). This CDR3 has 11 residues. Trimming took off 2 bases at V and 9 bases at J, with 8 bases between the two ends. CDR3 sequence: CSARQGAEQFF. As DNA, the CDR3 is TGCAGTGCTAGACAGGGTGCTGAGCAGTTCTTC.

V and J are TRBV5-1 and TRBJ2-5; tentatively, D is TRBD1 (5 bases). Trimming pared 4 bases from V and 5 bases from J, leaving 12 bases between. The length of the CDR3 is 13 residues. Germline V gene lookup returns CDR1 SGHRS and CDR2 YFSETQ. The CDR3 here is CASSPQGPETQYF. CDR3 DNA: TGCGCCAGCAGCCCCCAGGGCCCGGAGACCCAGTACTTC.

A few counts support this clone. J is TRBJ2-2 and V is TRBV10-3, with D perhaps TRBD2 (7 bases). This CDR3 is 16 amino acids long. CDR1 is ENHRY, CDR2 SYGVKD, per germline. Trimming removed 4 bases at V and 0 bases at J, with 12 bases between. Written as DNA, the CDR3 is TGTGCCATCAGTGGGGGGGGCCGGGCGAACACCGGGGAGCTGTTTTTT. Amino acids: CAISGGGRANTGELFF.

This rearrangement joins TRBV28 to TRBJ1-2; a weak D match, TRBD1 (6 bases). CDR3 length: 15 amino acids. Germline V gene lookup returns CDR1 MDHEN and CDR2 SYDVKM. The V end was cut by 5 bases, the J end by 4 bases, with 17 bases between. CDR3 region: CASSDGQRRLYGYTF. The CDR3 DNA follows: TGTGCCAGCAGTGACGGACAGCGCCGCCTCTATGGCTACACCTTC.

This chain uses TRBV28 with TRBJ2-7, with 8 nucleotides matching TRBD1. The germline CDR1 and CDR2 sequences are MDHEN and SYDVKM. V lost 4 bases, J lost 4 bases, and 3 bases stayed unmatched. CDR3 length equals 13 residues. The CDR3 DNA sequence: TGTGCCAGCAGTTGGACAGGGACGTACGAGCAGTACTTC. Encoded protein: CASSWTGTYEQYF.

This clone was counted between two and nine times. This chain links TRBV3-1 (or the pseudogene TRBV3-2) with TRBJ2-2; 11 bases align to TRBD2. With V trimmed by 7 bases and J by 4 bases, 5 bases remained unmatched. The length of the CDR3 is 15 residues. Germline loops: CDR1 LGHDT, CDR2 YNNKEL (reference sequence). The CDR3 DNA reads TGTGCCAGCACTAGACTAGCGGGAAGCACCGGGGAGCTGTTTTTT. It yields the protein CASTRLAGSTGELFF.

The chain has TRBV10-3 and TRBJ2-5; 11 bases match TRBD2. Trimming at V came to 5 bases and at J to 5 bases, leaving 4 bases not matched to a gene. The CDR3 has 14 residues. Germline lookup yields CDR1 ENHRY and CDR2 SYGVKD. The CDR3 sequence: CAISPASGGETQYF. As DNA, the CDR3 is TGTGCCATCAGTCCTGCTAGCGGGGGGGAGACCCAGTACTTC.

The rearrangement links TRBV11-2 to TRBJ2-1; D gene uncertain. CDR1 and CDR2 (germline): SGHAT, FQNNGV. V lost 1 base, J lost 9 bases, and 7 bases lay in between. The CDR3 has 12 residues. The CDR3 reads CASSLVQSEQFF. The CDR3 DNA sequence: TGTGCCAGCAGCTTAGTACAGAGTGAGCAGTTCTTC.

The CDR3 bases are TGTGCTAGTGGTTTGGGGACTAGCGGGAGTGCAGATACGCAGTATTTT. It codes for CASGLGTSGSADTQYF. The rearrangement joins TRBV12-5 to TRBJ2-3, with 13 bases identical to TRBD2. Germline CDR1 reads LGHNT; CDR2 reads FRNRAP. V trimming: 1 base; J trimming: 4 bases; junction bases outside the gene matches: 2. CDR3 length: 16 amino acids.

CDR3 sequence (DNA): TGTGCCAGCAGTTACAGGGGGACCCACGAGCAGTACTTC. Its protein is CASSYRGTHEQYF. The rearrangement joins TRBV6-5 to TRBJ2-7; D may be TRBD1 (6 bases). V was pared by 2 bases and J by 5 bases, with 10 bases between. Per germline, CDR1 MNHEY and CDR2 SVGAGI. The CDR3 totals 13 residues.

The chain is built from TRBV29-1 and TRBJ1-1; 7 nucleotides align to TRBD1. The J segment lost 4 bases and the V segment lost 6 bases, leaving 5 bases of the junction unmatched. Germline V gene data show CDR1 as SQVTM and CDR2 as ANQGSEA. CDR3 length equals 12 residues. The CDR3 is CSVLTGLTEAFF. CDR3 bases: TGCAGCGTGCTGACAGGGCTCACTGAAGCTTTCTTT.

The chain employs TRBV19 and TRBJ1-2; D gene unclear. CDR1 is LNHDA, CDR2 SQIVND, per germline (reference sequence). V shed 0 bases and J shed 0 bases, with 8 bases lying between them. The CDR3 has 15 residues. The CDR3 DNA sequence: TGTGCCAGTAGTATAGACGTCCGAGCTAACTATGGCTACACCTTC. This codes for CASSIDVRANYGYTF.

This chain joins TRBV28 and TRBJ1-2; 11 bases line up with TRBD1. J was trimmed by 5 bases and V by 6 bases; bases with no gene match: 14. The CDR3 spans 17 residues. Germline lookup yields CDR1 MDHEN and CDR2 SYDVKM. CDR3 bases: TGTGCCAGCAGACCAGGGACAGGGGGTATTCTAGGGTATGGCTACACCTTC. Translation gives CASRPGTGGILGYGYTF.

This chain uses TRBV27 with TRBJ2-2; TRBD2 is a possible D gene (6 bases). The CDR3 extends over 15 amino acids. The V and J ends lost 2 bases and 1 base respectively, with 8 bases between them. Germline values: CDR1 MNHEY, CDR2 SMNVEV (reference sequence). Written as DNA, the CDR3 is TGTGCCAGCAGTTTAGCCGGGAGGAACACCGGGGAGCTGTTTTTT. It yields the protein CASSLAGRNTGELFF.

Regarding this clone: Additional DNA sequences in this sample encode the identical CDR3. The chain uses TRBV7-2 and TRBJ2-5; D possibly corresponds to TRBD2 (7 bases). The CDR3 runs to 12 residues. Between the trimmed V and J ends, which lost 5 bases and 7 bases, there was a span of 11 bases. CDR1 is SGHTA, CDR2 FQGNSA, per germline. The CDR3 bases are TGTGCCAGCAGCCCAGGGGAGGGGACCCAGTACTTC. Translated, it gives CASSPGEGTQYF.

This sequence joins TRBV2 and TRBJ2-1; D perhaps matches TRBD2 (6 bases). V was pared by 7 bases and J by 7 bases, with 17 bases between. The CDR3 consists of 14 residues. From germline, CDR1 is SNHLY and CDR2 FYNNEI. Here the CDR3 DNA reads TGTGCCAGCATCTGGGGCGGGGCAGGTAATGAGCAGTTCTTC. It codes for CASIWGGAGNEQFF. The full variable domain, in which reference TRBV2 and TRBJ2-1 provide the parts outside the CDR3, is EPEVTQTPSHQVTQMGQEVILRCVPISNHLYFYWYRQILGQKVEFLVSFYNNEISEKSEIFDDQFSVERPDGSNFTLKIRSTKLEDSAMYFCASIWGGAGNEQFFGPGTRLTVL.

V and J are TRBV2 and TRBJ2-2; D is possibly TRBD2 (5 bases). CDR3 length: 14 residues. Germline lookup yields CDR1 SNHLY and CDR2 FYNNEI. V shed 4 bases and J shed 4 bases, with 10 bases lying between them. The DNA of the CDR3 is TGTGCCAGCAGTGGGCTAGCAGGCACCGGGGAGCTGTTTTTT. This gives the protein CASSGLAGTGELFF.

The chain uses TRBV5-4 and TRBJ1-2, with TRBD1 identical over 9 bases. This CDR3 has 16 residues. The germline V gene has CDR1 SGHNT and CDR2 YYREEE (reference sequence). V shed 0 bases, J shed 1 base, and the junction held 4 bases outside the gene matches. CDR3 sequence reads: CASSLGGQGHNYGYTF. The CDR3 DNA is TGTGCCAGCAGCTTGGGAGGACAGGGGCATAACTATGGCTACACCTTC.

The chain employs TRBV4-1 and TRBJ2-7; D gene ambiguous. The length of the CDR3 is 14 residues. Germline V gives CDR1 MGHRA, CDR2 YSYEKL. Trimming took 0 bases from V and 7 from J, leaving 13 bases between them. Here the CDR3 DNA reads TGCGCCAGCAGCCAAGAGTCGAGGATAAGTGAGCAGTACTTC. Protein sequence: CASSQESRISEQYF.